This T cell receptor (beta chain) was retrieved from a study of post-analysis software for immune sequencing data. For the study at large: The patients showed relapsing-remitting, secondary progressive and progressive-relapsing multiple sclerosis courses.

Remarks on this clonotype: Its antigen is currently unknown.

Every TCR beta cDNA library bore unique molecular identifiers. A single record per CDR3 protein comes from TCRdb applying MiXCR to the PCR reads. The data show approximately 570,000 distinct CDR3 sequences, about 40% seen once. Study-wide findings and caveats: Among four or five TRBV segments more frequent in patients than controls were TRBV5-6, TRBV5-1 and TRBV20-1.

The CDR3 sequence is 13 residues long. The germline V and J ends were trimmed by 5 bases and 3 bases, with 9 bases remaining between them. Germline CDR1 reads SGDLS; CDR2 reads YYNGEE. The V call is TRBV9, the J call TRBJ2-1, with D possibly being TRBD2 (5 bases). The source of this sequence is a girl aged 5 to 17 with multiple sclerosis. The sequenced material came from blood. CDR3 sequence (DNA): TGTGCCAGCAGGGCAGAGGGCTACAATGAGCAGTTCTTC. This codes for CASRAEGYNEQFF.